This TCR beta chain was found in a study of T-cell memory formation after mild COVID-19 (dated by TCRdb to about 2021). Looking at the study overall: Most TCR sequence clusters were specific to one of the two donors. In a couple of donors, T-cell clones that expanded and contracted after mild COVID-19 were tracked by sequencing TCRalpha and TCRbeta repertoires over time. Two young, previously healthy adult volunteers made up the cohort, one male and one female.

Overall study outcomes, separate from this receptor: Clones that contracted from day 15 to 85 showed balanced CD4/CD8 phenotypes, whereas a second wave of clones that expanded from day 15 to 37 leaned towards CD4+. Some responding clones were found in pre-infection memory, which suggests that pre-existing cross-reactive memory T cells took part in the SARS-CoV-2 response. Whether the second-wave clones peaking on day 37 were SARS-CoV-2 specific was not confirmed. The study covered only a couple of mild cases, and larger cohorts including severe cases with pre-infection samples were considered necessary. Contracting CD4+ clones appeared mostly in the CM and EM memory subsets, whereas CD8+ clones were enriched in EMRA.

This clonotype was detected a few times. Its antigen specificity is not known. Base qualities are missing; no much larger clone stands one base away. The instrument given in TCRdb is Illumina NovaSeq 6000. TCRalpha and TCRbeta cDNA libraries were constructed by 5'RACE with constant-segment primers, with sample barcodes and unique molecular identifiers being introduced. Trizol reagent was used to extract RNA from every sample. The libraries were amplified in two PCR steps, and the second step added a second sample barcode and Illumina TruSeq adapters. Libraries were sequenced on an Illumina NovaSeq with 2 x 150 bp paired-end reads. The source study handled its data this way. Reads were demultiplexed and collapsed into UMI-guided consensus sequences with migec v1.2.7. Using mixcr v2.1.11, UMI consensuses were aligned to TRA and TRB V and J templates and then assembled into clonotypes. Clonotypes were classified as expanded or contracted when called significant by both edgeR and NoisET, with noise models trained on biological replicates. For edgeR calls, a false discovery rate-adjusted p below 0.01 and a log2 fold-change threshold of 1 were applied. As an exploratory analysis of dynamics, PCA with hierarchical clustering was applied to max-normalized trajectories of the 1000 most abundant clonotypes. The CD4 or CD8 phenotype of responding clones was assigned using the separately sequenced CD4+ and CD8+ repertoires. Using fastp trimming at Q25 and MiXCR clonotype assembly, TCRdb reanalyzed the public sequencing data and kept in-frame beta chains. Here each entry gathers all rows of one CDR3 protein and keeps the most common genes and DNA. These V and J calls originate from TCRdb's pipeline instead of the authors' own analysis. The table for this sample lists 350,000 to 450,000 distinct CDR3 sequences; around 20% of them were counted only once. The ten largest clones represent 7.5% to 9.5% of the sample.

Spanning cysteine to phenylalanine, the CDR3 consists of 15 amino acids. Only CDR3 DNA remains: 45 bases, in frame from the first base. CDR1 and CDR2 are drawn from the germline V gene: SGHRS, YFSETQ. The trim is 0 bases for V and 9 bases for J, with a gap of 13 bases between the germline ends. Ficoll-Paque density gradient centrifugation was used to isolate PBMCs. Material for sequencing was PBMCs or a T cell subset sorted from them (not recorded which). This clonotype originated in an adult woman who had mild COVID-19 (a few samples of this study predate the infection). The sample titles of this study are shuffled in the database, so cell type and time point are left out; the donor was told from shared clones. The chain couples TRBV5-1 to TRBJ1-6, with the D gene too uncertain to name. This receptor carries the CDR3 CASSLDGRVISPLHF. The DNA sequence is as follows: TGCGCCAGCAGCTTGGATGGTCGGGTTATTTCACCCCTCCACTTT. The CDR3, completed at both ends by the reference TRBV5-1 and TRBJ1-6 genes, gives the full variable domain KAGVTQTPRYLIKTRGQQVTLSCSPISGHRSVSWYQQTPGQGLQFLFEYFSETQRNKGNFPGRFSGRQFSNSRSEMNVSTLELGDSALYLCASSLDGRVISPLHFGNGTRLTVT.